The 13 T cell receptor beta chains below come from one sample, sequenced in a study of blood T cell repertoires in COVID-19. The protocol was immunoSEQ multiplex PCR, while the TCRdb copy is restricted to in-frame clones and leaves out a portion. The data hold 300,000 to 350,000 clones, with over 70% observed a single time. Sequenced input: PBMCs or T cells enriched from blood (not recorded which). These receptors were obtained from a young man who had recovered from COVID-19.

This rearrangement joins TRBV6-1 to TRBJ1-2; unclear D gene. CDR3 size: 14 residues. CDR1 is MNHNS, CDR2 SASEGT, per germline. The V end was cut by 1 base, the J end by 5 bases, with 11 bases between. The DNA for the CDR3 is TGTGCCAGCAGTGAAGGGAGGGAACGGTATGGCTACACCTTC. It encodes CASSEGRERYGYTF.

The CDR3 sequence: CAIDRGVDEQYF. The CDR3 DNA reads TGTGCCATAGACAGGGGTGTAGACGAGCAGTACTTC. The chain joins TRBV2 to TRBJ2-7, with 8 bases fitting TRBD1. The CDR3 has 12 amino acids. Germline V lookup: CDR1 SNHLY, CDR2 FYNNEI. The ends lost 10 bases at V and 5 bases at J; junction bases unmatched: 7.

Only one count was recorded for this clone. This chain uses TRBV19 with TRBJ2-1; D perhaps matches TRBD1 (6 bases). Germline CDR1 LNHDA, CDR2 SQIVND (reference sequence). The CDR3 covers 15 residues. Trimming cost V 10 bases and J 1 base, with 17 bases left between them. CDR3 DNA: TGTGCCACTGACGCGCGACAGGATTCCTACAATGAGCAGTTCTTC. The encoded protein is CATDARQDSYNEQFF.

This chain connects TRBV28 to TRBJ2-7, with 8 nucleotides matching TRBD1. With V trimmed by 8 bases and J by 4 bases, 4 bases remained unmatched. The CDR3 contains 12 residues. Germline CDR1 MDHEN, CDR2 SYDVKM. In DNA, the CDR3 is TGTGCCAGCCATAGACAGGGGTACGAGCAGTACTTC. Its protein product is CASHRQGYEQYF.

This clone was counted once. The V gene is TRBV6-1, the J gene TRBJ2-7; TRBD1 agrees at 7 bases. CDR3 length: 14 residues. The germline V gene has CDR1 MNHNS and CDR2 SASEGT. Trimming took 4 bases from V and 3 from J; bases not matched to a gene: 6. In nucleotides, the CDR3 is TGTGCCAGCAGTGCGCCGGGACAGCACTACGAGCAGTACTTC. It encodes CASSAPGQHYEQYF.

The chain combines TRBV3-1 (or the pseudogene TRBV3-2) with TRBJ2-3; D unresolved. The length of the CDR3 is 14 residues. Germline loops: CDR1 LGHDT, CDR2 YNNKEL (reference sequence). V dropped 1 base and J dropped 1 base, with 6 bases sitting between them. CDR3 in amino acids: CASSQGLRTDTQYF. The CDR3 nucleotides are TGTGCCAGCAGCCAAGGGCTTCGCACAGATACGCAGTATTTT.

CDR3 in DNA: TGTGCCAGCAGCGTAGAAGCTAGAGGAGAGACCCAGTACTTC. Protein sequence: CASSVEARGETQYF. The chain combines TRBV9 with TRBJ2-5; D not resolved. With 0 bases removed from V and 4 bases from J, the gap between germline ends came to 10 bases. Germline V gene sequence: CDR1 SGDLS, CDR2 YYNGEE. The length of the CDR3 is 14 residues.

V gene TRBV5-1 combines with J gene TRBJ1-3, with D unresolved. V lost 4 bases and J 2 bases, leaving 16 bases between the germline ends. CDR1 and CDR2 from the germline V gene are SGHRS and YFSETQ. This CDR3 has 16 residues. The CDR3 sequence: CASSLQSGSTGNTIYF. In DNA, the CDR3 is TGCGCCAGCAGCCTCCAGAGCGGGAGCACTGGAAACACCATATATTTT. Full variable domain (rest looked up from reference TRBV5-1 and TRBJ1-3): KAGVTQTPRYLIKTRGQQVTLSCSPISGHRSVSWYQQTPGQGLQFLFEYFSETQRNKGNFPGRFSGRQFSNSRSEMNVSTLELGDSALYLCASSLQSGSTGNTIYFGEGSWLTVV.

The chain links TRBV28 to TRBJ2-3; 9 bases agree with TRBD1. Germline V gene lookup returns CDR1 MDHEN and CDR2 SYDVKM. CDR3 length: 14 amino acids. V was pared by 5 bases and J by 6 bases, with 6 bases of the junction left unmatched. CDR3 DNA sequence: TGTGCCAGCAGTCCGGGACAGGGAATCGATACGCAGTATTTT. Its translation: CASSPGQGIDTQYF.

The J gene is TRBJ1-2, the V gene TRBV9; 12 positions agree with TRBD1. CDR1 is SGDLS and CDR2 is YYNGEE in the germline V gene. This CDR3 is 15 amino acids long. Germline trimming cut 3 bases from V and 4 bases from J; bases unmatched to any gene: 4. The CDR3 spells CASSGGTGGGYGYTF. As DNA, the CDR3 is TGTGCCAGCAGCGGGGGGACAGGGGGCGGCTATGGCTACACCTTC.

Details on this clone: With a much larger clone just one base away, this may be a read error. The chain carries TRBV9 and TRBJ2-2; 11 bases are a match to TRBD1. CDR3 length: 16 residues. J was trimmed by 0 bases and V by 4 bases; bases with no gene match: 2. Germline CDR1 is SGDLS and CDR2 is YYNGEE. The CDR3 is CASSPGQGANTGELFF. In DNA form, the CDR3 reads TGTGCCAGCAGCCCGGGACAGGGGGCGAACACCGGGGAGCTGTTTTTT.

The rearrangement joins TRBV6-1 to TRBJ2-7; tentative D call: TRBD2 (6 bases). V was trimmed by 2 bases and J by 2 bases, leaving 13 bases between them. Germline assignment: CDR1 MNHNS and CDR2 SASEGT. CDR3 length: 15 residues. In DNA, the CDR3 is TGTGCCAGCAGTGAACTACGGGGGAGAACCTACGAGCAGTACTTC. It specifies CASSELRGRTYEQYF.

As to this clone: The same CDR3 arises from other DNA sequences in this sample as well. This rearrangement joins TRBV19 to TRBJ2-7; 9 nucleotides agree with TRBD1. Germline V gives CDR1 LNHDA, CDR2 SQIVND (reference sequence). This CDR3 comprises 14 residues. The trim removed 3 bases at V and 2 bases at J, leaving 2 bases unmatched. In nucleotides, the CDR3 is TGTGCCAGTAGTATGGGACAGGGCCCCTACGAGCAGTACTTC. Its translation: CASSMGQGPYEQYF.